Following are 27 T cell receptor beta chains from one sample sequenced in a study of control samples from healthy donors and cancer patients. Profiling relied on immunoSEQ multiplex PCR, and the TCRdb table lists in-frame clones only, not all of them. The sample lists around 120,000 clones, approximately 89% occurring once. Sequenced material: blood. These receptors originate from a man between 60 and 75 years old in good health.

This chain links TRBV7-9 with TRBJ1-4; D is perhaps TRBD1 (6 bases). Trimming removed 4 bases from V and 8 bases from J, with 17 bases in between. Germline-derived CDR1 and CDR2 are SEHNR and FQNEAQ (reference sequence). This CDR3 has 15 residues. The DNA of the CDR3 is TGTGCCAGCAGCTCCCTTTCCGTGGACAGCGAAAAACTGTTTTTT. Translation: CASSSLSVDSEKLFF.

This clone appeared once. The chain joins TRBV5-1 to TRBJ2-5; D remains unclear. Germline CDR1 is SGHRS and CDR2 is YFSETQ. V was pared by 0 bases and J by 3 bases, with 9 bases between. The CDR3 is 14 residues long. The CDR3 nucleotides read TGCGCCAGCAGCTTGGTCTCTGGGGAAGAGACCCAGTACTTC. It yields the protein CASSLVSGEETQYF.

The genes are TRBV2 and TRBJ2-7; D gene ambiguous. The V gene lost 5 bases and the J gene lost 2 bases, with 10 bases spanning the gap. The CDR3 is made up of 13 amino acids. Germline V CDR1 and CDR2: SNHLY, FYNNEI. This CDR3 reads CASSSPGPYEQYF. For the CDR3, the DNA is TGTGCCAGCAGTTCCCCAGGTCCCTACGAGCAGTACTTC.

The rearrangement joins TRBV27 to TRBJ2-3, with 16 bases identical to TRBD2. CDR1 MNHEY and CDR2 SMNVEV come from the germline V gene (reference sequence). The CDR3 has 17 amino acids. V was clipped by 5 bases and J by 4 bases; unmatched bases: 6. CDR3 loop: CASSPGTSGGAPDTQYF. The CDR3 DNA sequence: TGTGCCAGCAGTCCCGGGACTAGCGGGGGGGCCCCAGATACGCAGTATTTT.

The chain joins TRBV6-6 to TRBJ1-1, with TRBD1 identical over 7 bases. V lost 6 bases and J lost 3; bases outside the gene matches: 7. CDR1 MNHNY and CDR2 SVGAGI come from the germline V gene (reference sequence). This CDR3 region has 14 residues. CDR3 residues: CASRNQGGDTEAFF. Written as DNA, the CDR3 is TGTGCCAGCAGAAATCAGGGGGGTGACACTGAAGCTTTCTTT.

The chain recombines TRBV7-9 with TRBJ2-6; no firm D call. Trimming left V 2 bases short and J 1 base short, with 6 bases between. There are 15 residues in the CDR3. CDR1 is SEHNR and CDR2 is FQNEAQ in the germline V gene (reference sequence). In DNA, the CDR3 is TGTGCCAGCAGCTTATCCGGGTCTGGGGCCAACGTCCTGACTTTC. Encoded protein: CASSLSGSGANVLTF.

This clone has a handful of counts. The rearrangement uses TRBV9 and TRBJ1-1; TRBD1 is a possible D gene (5 bases). CDR1 and CDR2 from the germline V gene are SGDLS and YYNGEE. The CDR3 spans 15 residues. V dropped 3 bases and J dropped 6 bases, with 18 bases sitting between them. In nucleotides, the CDR3 is TGTGCCAGCAGCGGTGGAGGGGCAGAGTCTCCTGAAGCTTTCTTT. Its translation is CASSGGGAESPEAFF.

Only a few counts were recorded for this clone. V is TRBV19 and J is TRBJ1-4; possibly TRBD1 for D (5 bases). Germline V gene data show CDR1 as LNHDA and CDR2 as SQIVND (reference sequence). This CDR3 has 14 amino acids. V lost 4 bases, J lost 4 bases, and 10 bases lay in between. In DNA, the CDR3 is TGTGCCAGTAGTACGGGACTGAGTAATGAAAAACTGTTTTTT. It is translated as CASSTGLSNEKLFF.

V gene TRBV11-2 combines with J gene TRBJ1-2; no clear D. There are 13 residues in the CDR3. The V gene's germline CDR1 is SGHAT and CDR2 FQNNGV. V gave up 3 bases and J gave up 1 base, with 6 bases separating them. The CDR3 region has the DNA TGTGCCAGCAGCTTGGGCCTTAACTATGGCTACACCTTC. It is translated as CASSLGLNYGYTF.

This chain joins TRBV9 and TRBJ2-3; D perhaps matches TRBD2 (5 bases). CDR3 size: 15 residues. V dropped 4 bases and J dropped 2 bases, with 14 bases sitting between them. The germline CDR1 and CDR2 sequences are SGDLS and YYNGEE. This chain's CDR3 is CASSSGSLSTDTQYF. The CDR3 DNA is TGTGCCAGCAGCTCGGGATCTCTATCCACAGATACGCAGTATTTT.

This clone has just a few counts. The chain employs TRBV27 and TRBJ1-2, with 11 bases lining up with TRBD1. From germline, CDR1 is MNHEY and CDR2 SMNVEV (reference sequence). With V trimmed by 6 bases and J by 6 bases, 3 bases remained unmatched. The CDR3 is 13 residues long. The CDR3 is CASRGTGGHGYTF. In DNA form, the CDR3 reads TGTGCCAGCAGAGGGACAGGGGGGCATGGCTACACCTTC.

The chain carries TRBV30 and TRBJ1-1; no firm D call. Germline V gives CDR1 GTSNPN, CDR2 SVGIG (reference sequence). V lost 3 bases to trimming and J lost 4 bases, with 15 bases between them. CDR3 length equals 14 residues. CDR3 region: CAWSSLRTVTEAFF. In DNA, the CDR3 is TGTGCCTGGAGCTCGCTCCGAACGGTCACTGAAGCTTTCTTT. Full variable domain (outside the CDR3, taken from reference TRBV30 and TRBJ1-1): SQTIHQWPATLVQPVGSPLSLECTVEGTSNPNLYWYRQAAGRGLQLLFYSVGIGQISSEVPQNLSASRPQDRQFILSSKKLLLSDSGFYLCAWSSLRTVTEAFFGQGTRLTVV.

The chain uses TRBV19 and TRBJ2-2, with 9 nucleotides matching TRBD1. Germline CDR1 reads LNHDA; CDR2 reads SQIVND (reference sequence). The CDR3 has 15 residues. The trim removed 3 bases at V and 6 bases at J, leaving 5 bases unmatched. The CDR3 DNA reads TGTGCCAGTAGTATCGCGGGACAGGGTTCCGGGGAGCTGTTTTTT. Translation gives CASSIAGQGSGELFF.

This chain links TRBV15 with TRBJ1-2; D remains ambiguous. Per the germline V gene, CDR1 is LNHNV and CDR2 is YYDKDF (reference sequence). CDR3 length equals 13 residues. V was clipped by 1 base and J by 5 bases, with 8 bases between them. CDR3 sequence reads: CATSRGGLYGYTF. Here the CDR3 DNA reads TGTGCCACCAGCAGAGGAGGACTTTATGGCTACACCTTC.

The V call is TRBV10-1, the J call TRBJ2-3; TRBD1 might be the D (5 bases). From germline, CDR1 is WNHNN and CDR2 SYGVQD (reference sequence). The CDR3 totals 14 residues. V was trimmed by 5 bases and J by 0 bases, leaving 9 bases between them. The CDR3 DNA is TGCGCCAGCAGTTTGGGGCCGAGCACAGATACGCAGTATTTT. This sequence encodes CASSLGPSTDTQYF.

The V call is TRBV18, the J call TRBJ1-2, with D uncertain. Germline V gives CDR1 KGHSH, CDR2 LQKENI. The CDR3 has 13 amino acids. Trimming pared 2 bases from V and 0 bases from J, leaving 4 bases between. CDR3 residues: CASSPATNYGYTF. As DNA, the CDR3 is TGTGCCAGCTCACCAGCCACTAACTATGGCTACACCTTC.

The chain recombines TRBV27 with TRBJ1-6, with 9 bases fitting TRBD1. CDR3 size: 15 residues. V was clipped by 6 bases and J by 8 bases; unmatched bases: 8. Germline lookup yields CDR1 MNHEY and CDR2 SMNVEV (reference sequence). The CDR3 here is CASRQGGQGDSPLHF. The CDR3 DNA reads as TGTGCCAGCAGACAAGGGGGACAGGGTGATTCACCCCTCCACTTT.

Remarks on this clone: Different DNA sequences within this sample yield the same CDR3. The J gene is TRBJ1-5, the V gene TRBV28; 7 bases map to TRBD1. The CDR3 loop spans 14 amino acids. CDR1 and CDR2 (germline): MDHEN, SYDVKM. Trimming removed 3 bases from V and 6 bases from J; junction bases left unmatched: 5. Here the CDR3 reads CASSFRQGVQPQHF. CDR3 bases: TGTGCCAGCAGTTTCCGCCAGGGGGTTCAGCCCCAGCATTTT.

The V and J genes are TRBV28 and TRBJ2-3, with D possibly being TRBD2 (5 bases). The CDR3 totals 15 residues. Germline CDR1 reads MDHEN; CDR2 reads SYDVKM. V was shortened by 5 bases and J by 0 bases, with 12 bases between the two germline ends. DNA for the CDR3: TGTGCCAGCAGTCGGGGAGCCCCGAGCACAGATACGCAGTATTTT. This encodes CASSRGAPSTDTQYF.

The V gene is TRBV12-3 or TRBV12-4, the J gene TRBJ2-2, with D possibly being TRBD1 or TRBD2 (5 bases each). Trimming removed 3 bases at V and 6 bases at J, with 8 bases between. This CDR3 contains 13 residues. In nucleotides, the CDR3 is TGTGCCAGCAGTTTTTCGGGGCCCGGGGAGCTGTTTTTT. This translates into CASSFSGPGELFF.

The V and J genes are TRBV7-2 and TRBJ2-6; TRBD1 agrees at 9 bases. The CDR3 covers 19 residues. V lost 4 bases to trimming and J lost 1 base; unmatched junction nucleotides: 11. Per the germline V gene, CDR1 is SGHTA and CDR2 is FQGNSA. The CDR3 nucleotides read TGTGCCAGCAGCTGGGTCCCGGGACAGGGAATGTCTGGGGCCAACGTCCTGACTTTC. It specifies CASSWVPGQGMSGANVLTF. The variable domain in full, completed from reference TRBV7-2 and TRBJ2-6, reads GAGVSQSPSNKVTEKGKDVELRCDPISGHTALYWYRQSLGQGLEFLIYFQGNSAPDKSGLPSDRFSAERTGGSVSTLTIQRTQQEDSAVYLCASSWVPGQGMSGANVLTFGAGSRLTVL.

This clone was recorded once. The chain has TRBV7-9 and TRBJ1-2; D is unresolved. CDR3 size: 13 residues. With 1 base removed from V and 6 bases from J, the gap between germline ends came to 9 bases. The germline gives CDR1 SEHNR, CDR2 FQNEAQ (reference sequence). The CDR3 DNA reads TGTGCCAGCAGCTTAGTCCGCCTAAATGGCTACACCTTC. Its translation is CASSLVRLNGYTF.

J is TRBJ1-5 and V is TRBV6-2 or TRBV6-3; no clear D gene. Germline lookup yields CDR1 MNHEY and CDR2 SVGEGT. V lost 4 bases, J lost 3 bases, and 7 bases lay in between. The CDR3 is made up of 13 amino acids. Written as DNA, the CDR3 is TGTGCCAGCAGTTTCGAAATCAATCAGCCCCAGCATTTT. Amino acids: CASSFEINQPQHF.

The chain carries TRBV7-9 and TRBJ2-3; D remains ambiguous. Trimming took off 3 bases at V and 0 bases at J, with 10 bases between the two ends. There are 15 residues in the CDR3. Germline CDR1 SEHNR, CDR2 FQNEAQ (reference sequence). The CDR3 sequence is CASSLARLSTDTQYF. CDR3 bases: TGTGCCAGCAGCTTGGCCCGCCTCAGCACAGATACGCAGTATTTT.

The chain couples TRBV19 to TRBJ1-1, with TRBD1 matching 8 bases. The CDR3 length is 13 residues. The V segment lost 11 bases and the J segment 6 bases; nucleotides outside the gene matches: 11. The germline V gene encodes CDR1 LNHDA and CDR2 SQIVND (reference sequence). The CDR3 reads CAVRPGGSAEAFF. CDR3 bases: TGTGCCGTCCGCCCAGGGGGCAGCGCTGAAGCTTTCTTT.

This sequence joins TRBV10-3 and TRBJ1-6; TRBD1 matches at 7 bases. CDR1 ENHRY and CDR2 SYGVKD come from the germline V gene. The V segment lost 6 bases and the J segment 7 bases; nucleotides outside the gene matches: 6. CDR3 length: 14 amino acids. The CDR3 here is CAIRSGTANSPLHF. The DNA for the CDR3 is TGTGCCATCAGAAGCGGGACAGCAAATTCACCCCTCCACTTT.

The chain employs TRBV6-6 and TRBJ1-2; 8 bases match TRBD1. This CDR3 has 15 amino acids. Per germline, CDR1 MNHNY and CDR2 SVGAGI (reference sequence). V shed 5 bases, J shed 4 bases, and the junction held 9 bases outside the gene matches. CDR3 loop: CASSPTGQGRYGYTF. CDR3 DNA sequence: TGTGCCAGCAGTCCGACTGGACAGGGACGCTATGGCTACACCTTC.